This note documents a single T cell receptor (beta chain) sequence. The data belong to a study of blood T cell repertoires in COVID-19. Study summary: Sites across the United States, Italy and Spain contributed samples from acute and convalescent COVID-19. The analysed material was cDNA or gDNA that came from T cells, B-cell-depleted T cells, or PBMCs.

From germline, CDR1 is MNHNS and CDR2 SASEGT. V lost 0 bases to trimming and J lost 2 bases, with 5 bases between them. The CDR3 is 14 amino acids. This table comes from immunoSEQ multiplex PCR, and its TCRdb copy is limited to in-frame clones, with some not included. Among 95,000 to 150,000 clones, around 77% were seen once, and the ten largest hold around 15%. Sequencing input: peripheral blood. The TCR sequence derives from a man between 60 and 75 years old with active or convalescent COVID-19. V gene TRBV6-1 combines with J gene TRBJ1-5, with a weak D call TRBD1 (5 bases). The CDR3 DNA follows: TGTGCCAGCAGTGAAGCGACAGGCAATCAGCCCCAGCATTTT. It specifies CASSEATGNQPQHF.